The clone carrying this TCR beta chain was counted between two and nine times. Its antigen is as yet unknown. 5'RACE, which relied on constant-segment primers, yielded TCR alpha and TCR beta cDNA libraries carrying sample barcodes and UMIs. TCRdb itself ran the 5' RACE reads through MiXCR, one entry per CDR3 protein. This table holds a few hundred thousand distinct CDR3 sequences, about a fifth found once. The ends lost 5 bases at V and 5 bases at J; junction bases unmatched: 5. CDR3 length: 14 amino acids. In germline, CDR1 is SGHRS, CDR2 YFSETQ. This entry is derived from a study of T-cell memory formation after mild COVID-19. Notes on the study in general: CD4+ clones that contracted lay mainly in CM and EM; CD8+ ones lay in EMRA. Clones contracting across day 15 to 85 had a balanced CD4/CD8 profile; later expanding clones leaned CD4+. Cross-reactive memory appears to have joined, as suggested by some responding clones showing up in pre-infection memory.

Sequences were obtained from PBMCs or a T cell subset sorted from them (not recorded which). The TCR comes from an adult woman who had mild COVID-19 (a few samples of this study predate the infection). Cell type and time point are not known. The rearrangement joins TRBV5-1 to TRBJ2-1, with TRBD2 matching over 9 bases. CDR3 in DNA: TGCGCCAGCAGGCTAGCGGGGCCAAACAATGAGCAGTTCTTC. Translation: CASRLAGPNNEQFF.